This TCR beta chain was found in a study of T cells after yellow fever vaccination. Study overall: When fractions had low cell numbers, they were prepared with SMART-Seq v4 Ultra Low Input.

TCRdb called the 5' RACE reads again in MiXCR, with one record for every CDR3 protein. The table has about 400,000 distinct CDR3 sequences, 6% to 8% seen once. Whole-study findings and limits: Although the secondary response was weaker, it peaked faster, at day 5 versus 15. Reappearance after the booster was seen for most primary-vaccination clones, at 95% to 97% CD4 and around 90% CD8.

As concerns this clonotype: Its antigen is unknown.

From germline, CDR1 is SGHRS and CDR2 YFSETQ. The CDR3 has 15 amino acids. Trimming removed 3 bases from V and 1 base from J, with 13 bases in between. This rearrangement joins TRBV5-1 to TRBJ1-1; D perhaps matches TRBD1 (5 bases). The source material was PBMCs, sampled 5 days after the yellow fever booster vaccination. The source is a man aged 30-40 years who received the YFV17D yellow fever vaccine. CDR3 sequence reads: CASSWGGAANTEAFF. DNA of the CDR3: TGCGCCAGCAGCTGGGGCGGGGCCGCGAACACTGAAGCTTTCTTT.